The rows below give T cell receptor beta chains drawn from one sample of a study of OX40 agonist ivuxolimab in advanced cancers. TCRdb's table, derived via immunoSEQ multiplex PCR, lists solely in-frame clones and lacks some. The sample lists about 39,000 clones; 80% to 95% were seen once. Specimen: CD4+ or CD8+ T cells sorted from blood, collected in a trial of the OX40 agonist ivuxolimab. The receptors were gathered from an adult with an advanced solid tumor such as melanoma, head and neck, liver or kidney cancer. Each CDR3 is given without its conserved first and last residue. D genes are given only for firm matches.

length: 14
V: TRBV5-6
D: .
J: TRBJ2-7
CDR3: ASSLGSGDGFYEQY

length: 14
V: TRBV7-9
D: TRBD2
J: TRBJ2-2
CDR3: ASSSGLAGFTGELF

length: 15
V: TRBV9
D: .
J: TRBJ2-1
CDR3: ASSVASSRRSYNEQF

length: 12
V: TRBV11-3
D: TRBD1
J: TRBJ2-7
CDR3: ASSSRDRLYEQY

length: 11
V: TRBV7-9
D: .
J: TRBJ2-7
CDR3: ASSPPQFGEQY

length: 12
V: TRBV5-1
D: TRBD2
J: TRBJ2-7
CDR3: ASSLGSGTYEQY

length: 13
V: TRBV27
D: .
J: TRBJ2-5
CDR3: ASSLYFRDSETQY

length: 10
V: TRBV2
D: .
J: TRBJ1-1
CDR3: ASTAANTEAF

length: 13
V: TRBV11-3
D: .
J: TRBJ2-2
CDR3: ASSPVRQNTGELF

length: 14
V: TRBV4-2
D: TRBD2
J: TRBJ2-3
CDR3: ASSQDGGLGTDTQY

length: 9
V: TRBV20-1
D: .
J: TRBJ2-7
CDR3: SARTVTEQY

length: 13
V: TRBV5-1
D: TRBD1
J: TRBJ2-1
CDR3: ASSAGQGLQWEQF

length: 11
V: TRBV6-5
D: .
J: TRBJ1-5
CDR3: ASSSGSNQPQH

length: 10
V: TRBV7-9
D: .
J: TRBJ2-1
CDR3: ASSLDPNEQF

length: 8
V: TRBV20-1
D: .
J: TRBJ2-1
CDR3: SASGREQF

length: 13
V: TRBV10-2
D: TRBD1
J: TRBJ2-7
CDR3: ASSEGTGSPYEQY

length: 14
V: TRBV27
D: TRBD1
J: TRBJ1-5
CDR3: ASSLTFTGGNQPQH

length: 12
V: TRBV11-2
D: TRBD1
J: TRBJ2-7
CDR3: ASSLGQGAYEQY

length: 14
V: TRBV15
D: TRBD1
J: TRBJ2-1
CDR3: ATSRDVGTGETEQF

length: 13
V: TRBV19
D: TRBD1
J: TRBJ2-3
CDR3: ASSSTGAWTDTQY

length: 13
V: TRBV25-1
D: TRBD1
J: TRBJ1-4
CDR3: ASSGGDSTNEKLF

length: 14
V: TRBV7-9
D: TRBD1
J: TRBJ1-4
CDR3: ASSLDADRVREKLF

length: 12
V: TRBV30
D: .
J: TRBJ2-7
CDR3: AWSVSQGPYEQY

length: 13
V: TRBV2
D: TRBD1
J: TRBJ2-5
CDR3: ASSGTGLIMETQY

length: 13
V: TRBV2
D: .
J: TRBJ2-3
CDR3: ASSEIGQVEGTQY

length: 11
V: TRBV6-5
D: TRBD2
J: TRBJ2-1
CDR3: ASRSGRALEQF

length: 14
V: TRBV4-1
D: TRBD2
J: TRBJ2-1
CDR3: ASSQLAGGGATEQF

length: 13
V: TRBV28
D: TRBD1
J: TRBJ1-2
CDR3: ASSLPGQGYYGYT

length: 13
V: TRBV5-4
D: .
J: TRBJ2-1
CDR3: ASSQMGELVNEQF

length: 6
V: TRBV20-1
D: .
J: TRBJ1-2
CDR3: SPGSYT

length: 12
V: TRBV7-2
D: .
J: .
CDR3: ASGVTSSSYEQY

length: 12
V: TRBV11-2
D: .
J: TRBJ2-3
CDR3: ASSPMWGPDTQY

length: 9
V: TRBV2
D: .
J: TRBJ2-7
CDR3: ASSDNYEQY

length: 11
V: TRBV2
D: .
J: TRBJ2-1
CDR3: ASSFGLPNEQF

length: 13
V: TRBV2
D: TRBD2
J: TRBJ2-7
CDR3: ASRVTSGRADEQY

length: 13
V: TRBV6-5
D: TRBD1
J: TRBJ2-3
CDR3: ASRRQGGYGDTQY

length: 10
V: TRBV9
D: .
J: TRBJ2-5
CDR3: ASSVGGETQY

length: 13
V: TRBV10-1
D: TRBD2
J: TRBJ2-7
CDR3: ASSRLADTPGEQY

length: 16
V: TRBV6-4
D: TRBD1
J: TRBJ2-4
CDR3: ASSPKKSGTGEWNIQY

length: 11
V: TRBV4-1
D: .
J: TRBJ1-1
CDR3: ASSLARSGEAF

length: 14
V: TRBV9
D: .
J: TRBJ2-1
CDR3: ASSVEGVWSYNEQF

length: 17
V: TRBV28
D: .
J: TRBJ2-1
CDR3: ASSSSRSSGRTLSNEQF

length: 8
V: TRBV10-1
D: .
J: TRBJ2-7
CDR3: ASSPFEQY

length: 15
V: TRBV9
D: TRBD1
J: TRBJ2-3
CDR3: ASSVELGQGLRDTQY

length: 10
V: TRBV7-9
D: .
J: TRBJ2-7
CDR3: ASSPSGYEQY

length: 15
V: TRBV7-9
D: TRBD2
J: TRBJ2-1
CDR3: ASSSLAGGHTYNEQF

length: 11
V: TRBV29-1
D: TRBD2
J: TRBJ2-1
CDR3: SVEWALAGEQF

length: 11
V: TRBV28
D: .
J: TRBJ2-5
CDR3: ASSLRTAVPQY

length: 11
V: TRBV12-5
D: .
J: TRBJ1-1
CDR3: ASGWDGNTEAF

length: 12
V: TRBV28
D: .
J: TRBJ1-1
CDR3: ASCFSRGGTEAF

length: 9
V: TRBV15
D: .
J: TRBJ1-2
CDR3: ATSAPYGYT

length: 13
V: TRBV7-9
D: .
J: TRBJ2-3
CDR3: ASSLAGGSTDTQY

length: 11
V: TRBV29-1
D: TRBD2
J: TRBJ2-2
CDR3: SVGAGVAGELF

length: 16
V: TRBV19
D: TRBD2
J: TRBJ2-5
CDR3: ASSWRLAGGGRAETQY

length: 13
V: TRBV7-9
D: TRBD2
J: TRBJ2-7
CDR3: ASSSPGLAYSEQY

length: 16
V: TRBV11-2
D: TRBD2
J: TRBJ2-3
CDR3: ASSLVPGLAVSTDTQY